This TCR beta chain was found in a study of T cell responses to AZD1222 COVID-19 vaccine (TCRdb year 2021). Context from the whole study: AZD1222 recipients whose second dose came at about 4 weeks and those whose second dose came at about 12 weeks were combined into one group, since spike-specific TCR depth and breadth did not differ between the two schedules. TCR sequencing covered over 230 trial participants: 207 given two doses of AZD1222 and 26 given two doses of MenACWY control vaccine. Trial participants were enrolled by age into 18-55, 56-69 and 70-plus year subgroups, with roughly 160, 29 and 62 TCR-sequenced participants respectively. What the study reported, not specific to this receptor: The vaccine-associated CD4 TCRs covered the entire spike protein, and the dominant responses fell in regions 160-218 and 743-854. In the small 56-69-year group, the increase in depth fell short of significance, most likely because of low power. Spike-specific TCR breadth and depth rose significantly after two AZD1222 doses compared with day 0 and with MenACWY recipients. Because no day 14 peak-response samples were available, repertoires were characterized only after the peak T cell response. Most participants were white British and females outnumbered males, and the authors suggested that clonal diversity may have been underestimated. Reportedly, almost half of the unique spike-specific TCRs recognized epitopes lying outside the regions that are mutated in the B.1.351 and B.1.1.7 variants. Only six AZD1222 recipients were SARS-CoV-2 seropositive at baseline, limiting conclusions about previously exposed vaccinees.

Reading the label with the study, this specimen's time point is: baseline before first vaccination. The vaccinee samples were drawn from two UK trials, COV001 and COV002, one of which was a single-blind randomized controlled phase 2/3 trial testing AZD1222 (ChAdOx1 nCoV-19) in healthy adults. For TCRbeta chain sequencing, PBMC samples were collected from trial participants at day 0 and at day 28 after the second dose. As regards this clone: Its antigen target is currently unknown. There are no base qualities to consult, and no much larger clone falls within one base.

V is pared back by 5 bases and J by 7 bases, with 11 bases lying between the germline termini. The CDR3 runs 13 amino acids, cysteine and phenylalanine included. Solely the CDR3 DNA is kept, with 39 bases framed from the first base. CDR1 is given as SGHVS and CDR2 as FQNEAQ, both from the germline V gene. The CDR3 regions of human TCRbeta chains were subjected to immunosequencing. The source study handled its data this way. Repertoire TCRs were checked for matches against a reference library of SARS-CoV-2-specific TCRs that had been generated using the MIRA antigen-specificity platform. Breadth was defined as the fraction of unique TCRs that were SARS-CoV-2-associated. Depth was defined as the fraction of total T cells that were SARS-CoV-2-associated. Using the MIRA data, every spike-specific TCR was mapped to the spike region that the TCR reacted to and assigned to either a CD4 or a CD8 class. Log10-transformed breadth and depth values were compared by one-way ANOVA with Sidak's multiple comparisons tests. TCRdb mirrors the immuneACCESS table, restricted to in-frame sequences. Some clones are absent from its copies; in checked studies, under half trace to an unresolved V gene, and the reason for the others is unknown. Clonal size and the V and J genes are those of that table, whereas D and trimming came from the DNA. The sample table holds under 150,000 clones, of which about 93% were seen once. Approximately 2% of the sample lies in the top ten.

The receptor's source is an adult in good health. The sequenced sample was peripheral blood, obtained on day 0 of AZD1222 vaccination. This chain is built from TRBV7-8 and TRBJ1-4; no confident D gene assignment can be made. The nucleotides are TGTGCCAGCAGCATAGAAGGGCGTGAAAAACTGTTTTTT. This codes for CASSIEGREKLFF.